This TCR beta chain appears in the sequencing data of a study of blood T cell repertoires in COVID-19. Under the authors' procedure: Scientists estimated how many nucleated cells there were by amplifying reference gene primers. Generated by immunoSEQ multiplex PCR, the TCRdb table keeps only in-frame clones and is missing some. For V, J and clone size, that table is used; D and trimming come from the DNA. The sample yields under 300,000 clones, 80% to 90% seen once. This CDR3 has 16 amino acids. CDR1 is MNHEY and CDR2 is SVGEGT in the germline V gene. V was pared by 2 bases and J by 2 bases, with 9 bases of the junction left unmatched.

The origin of this receptor is a man aged 60 to 75 with acute or convalescent COVID-19. The rearrangement joins TRBV6-2 or TRBV6-3 to TRBJ2-7; 7 nucleotides line up with TRBD2. Sequencing input: peripheral blood. CDR3 nucleotide sequence: TGTGCCAGCAGTTACCTCGGACTAGGCAACCCCTACGAGCAGTACTTC. Residues: CASSYLGLGNPYEQYF.